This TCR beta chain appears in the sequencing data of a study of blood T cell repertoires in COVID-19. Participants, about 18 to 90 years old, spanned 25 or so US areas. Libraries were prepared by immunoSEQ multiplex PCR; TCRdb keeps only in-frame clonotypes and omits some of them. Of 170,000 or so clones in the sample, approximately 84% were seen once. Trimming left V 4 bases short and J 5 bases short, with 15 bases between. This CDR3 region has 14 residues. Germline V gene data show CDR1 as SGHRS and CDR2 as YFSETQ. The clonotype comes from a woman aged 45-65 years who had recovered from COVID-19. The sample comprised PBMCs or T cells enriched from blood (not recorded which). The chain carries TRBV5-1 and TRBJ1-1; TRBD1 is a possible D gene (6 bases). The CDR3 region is CASSGTGYQTEAFF. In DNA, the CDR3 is TGCGCCAGCAGCGGAACAGGGTACCAAACTGAAGCTTTCTTT.